One T cell receptor (beta chain) is described in this entry. These data originate in a study of blood T cell repertoires in COVID-19. Turning to the study itself: PBMCs, B-cell-depleted T cells, or T cells were the source of the cDNA or gDNA that made up the material.

Profiled with immunoSEQ multiplex PCR; TCRdb holds only in-frame clones, not every one. In the table there are more than 110,000 clones, about 80% of which are singletons. The germline gives CDR1 SGHRS, CDR2 YFSETQ. The V and J ends lost 7 bases and 0 bases respectively, with 11 bases between them. There are 15 residues in the CDR3. The sample taken for sequencing was peripheral blood. The gene calls are TRBV5-1 and TRBJ1-6; D ambiguous. This clonotype was sampled from a human donor in a cohort sampled during active COVID-19. CDR3 sequence reads: CASRTESSYNSPLHF. The CDR3 DNA reads as TGCGCCAGCCGAACAGAGAGCTCCTATAATTCACCCCTCCACTTT.